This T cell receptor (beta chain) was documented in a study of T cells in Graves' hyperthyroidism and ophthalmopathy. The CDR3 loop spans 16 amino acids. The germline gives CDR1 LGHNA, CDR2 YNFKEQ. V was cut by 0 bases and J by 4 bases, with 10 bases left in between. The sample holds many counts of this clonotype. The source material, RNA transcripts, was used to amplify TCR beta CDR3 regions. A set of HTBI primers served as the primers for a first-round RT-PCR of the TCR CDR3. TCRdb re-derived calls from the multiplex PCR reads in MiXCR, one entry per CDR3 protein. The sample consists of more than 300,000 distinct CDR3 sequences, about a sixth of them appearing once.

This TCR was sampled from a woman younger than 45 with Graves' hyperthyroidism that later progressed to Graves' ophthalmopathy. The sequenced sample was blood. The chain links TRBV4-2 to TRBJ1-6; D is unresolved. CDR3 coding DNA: TGTGCCAGCAGCCAAGACCCAGGCGCGTATAATTCACCCCTCCACTTT. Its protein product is CASSQDPGAYNSPLHF.